This T cell receptor beta chain was obtained from a study of OX40 agonist ivuxolimab in advanced cancers. Assay used: immunoSEQ multiplex PCR; TCRdb lists only in-frame clones, some missing. The sample includes about 34,000 clones, around 90% of them seen just once. The germline V gene encodes CDR1 ENHRY and CDR2 SYGVKD. The V end was cut by 3 bases, the J end by 12 bases, with 14 bases between. The CDR3 loop spans 12 amino acids. The sequencing used CD4+ or CD8+ T cells sorted from blood, collected in a trial of the OX40 agonist ivuxolimab. V and J are TRBV10-3 and TRBJ1-1; the D is unclear. This clonotype was obtained from an adult with an advanced solid tumor such as melanoma, head and neck, liver or kidney cancer. CDR3 coding DNA: TGTGCCATCAGTGACGTCCAGGACGATTCTTTCTTT. Its translation is CAISDVQDDSFF.